This T cell receptor (beta chain) was recorded in a study of T cell responses to AZD1222 COVID-19 vaccine. Whole-study findings and limits: With dominance at 160-218 and 743-854, vaccine-associated CD4 TCRs spanned spike.

Measured with immunoSEQ multiplex PCR; TCRdb has only the in-frame clones, and not every one. Among 120,000 to 150,000 clones listed, 75% to 95% were seen once. Germline V gene lookup returns CDR1 SGHTA and CDR2 FQGNSA. The V gene lost 1 base and the J gene lost 1 base, with 14 bases spanning the gap. The CDR3 is 16 amino acids. Turning to this clone: Its specificity is not known.

The genes are TRBV7-2 and TRBJ2-7; D is perhaps TRBD2 (6 bases). The clonotype comes from an adult in good health. The sequenced sample was peripheral blood, obtained on day 0 of AZD1222 vaccination. This chain's CDR3 is CASSLGGGTPSYEQYF. The CDR3 DNA sequence: TGTGCCAGCAGCTTAGGGGGCGGGACCCCTTCCTACGAGCAGTACTTC.